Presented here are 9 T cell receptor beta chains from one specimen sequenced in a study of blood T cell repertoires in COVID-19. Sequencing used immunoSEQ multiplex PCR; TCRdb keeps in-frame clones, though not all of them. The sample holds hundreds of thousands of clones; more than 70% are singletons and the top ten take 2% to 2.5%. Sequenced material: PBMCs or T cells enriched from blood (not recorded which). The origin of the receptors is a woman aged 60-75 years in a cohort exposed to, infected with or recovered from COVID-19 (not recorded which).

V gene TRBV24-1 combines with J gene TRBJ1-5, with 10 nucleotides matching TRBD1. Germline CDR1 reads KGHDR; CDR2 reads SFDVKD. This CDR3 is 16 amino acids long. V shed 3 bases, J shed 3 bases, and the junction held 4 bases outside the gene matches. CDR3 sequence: CATSDSGTGVNQPQHF. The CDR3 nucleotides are TGTGCCACCAGTGATAGCGGGACAGGGGTCAATCAGCCCCAGCATTTT.

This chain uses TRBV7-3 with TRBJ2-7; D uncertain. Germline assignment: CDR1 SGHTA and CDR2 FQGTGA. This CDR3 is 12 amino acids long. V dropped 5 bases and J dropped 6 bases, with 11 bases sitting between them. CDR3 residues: CASSPSVREQYF. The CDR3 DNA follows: TGTGCCAGCAGCCCCTCTGTTCGCGAGCAGTACTTC.

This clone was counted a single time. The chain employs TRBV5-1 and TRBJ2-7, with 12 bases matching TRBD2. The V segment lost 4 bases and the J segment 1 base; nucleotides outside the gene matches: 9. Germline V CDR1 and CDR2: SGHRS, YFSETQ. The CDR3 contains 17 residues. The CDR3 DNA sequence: TGCGCCAGCAGCCCCCTAGGGACTAGCGGGTCTTCCTACGAGCAGTACTTC. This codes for CASSPLGTSGSSYEQYF. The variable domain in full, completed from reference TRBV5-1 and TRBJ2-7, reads KAGVTQTPRYLIKTRGQQVTLSCSPISGHRSVSWYQQTPGQGLQFLFEYFSETQRNKGNFPGRFSGRQFSNSRSEMNVSTLELGDSALYLCASSPLGTSGSSYEQYFGPGTRLTVT.

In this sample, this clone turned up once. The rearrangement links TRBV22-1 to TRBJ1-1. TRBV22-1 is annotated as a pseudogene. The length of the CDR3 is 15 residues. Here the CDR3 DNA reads TGTCCTGGGAGCGCACGTAGAGGGTTGGACACTGAAGCTTTCTTT. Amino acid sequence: CPGSARRGLDTEAFF.

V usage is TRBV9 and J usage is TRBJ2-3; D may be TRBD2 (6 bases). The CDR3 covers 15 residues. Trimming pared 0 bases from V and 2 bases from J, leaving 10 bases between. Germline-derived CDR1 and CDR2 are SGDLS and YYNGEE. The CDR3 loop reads CASSVGGTYTDTQYF. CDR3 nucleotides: TGTGCCAGCAGCGTAGGCGGGACTTACACAGATACGCAGTATTTT.

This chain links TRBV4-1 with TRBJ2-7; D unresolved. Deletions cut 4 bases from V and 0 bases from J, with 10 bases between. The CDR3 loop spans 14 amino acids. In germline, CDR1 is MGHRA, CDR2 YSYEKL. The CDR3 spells CASSLQVTSYEQYF. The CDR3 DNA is TGCGCCAGCAGCCTCCAGGTAACCTCCTACGAGCAGTACTTC.

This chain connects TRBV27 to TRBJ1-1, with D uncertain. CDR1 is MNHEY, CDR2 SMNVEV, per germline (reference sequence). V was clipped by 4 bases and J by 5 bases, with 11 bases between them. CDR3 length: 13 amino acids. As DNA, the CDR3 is TGTGCCAGCAGTTACTCGGGGAGGACTGAAGCTTTCTTT. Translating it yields CASSYSGRTEAFF.

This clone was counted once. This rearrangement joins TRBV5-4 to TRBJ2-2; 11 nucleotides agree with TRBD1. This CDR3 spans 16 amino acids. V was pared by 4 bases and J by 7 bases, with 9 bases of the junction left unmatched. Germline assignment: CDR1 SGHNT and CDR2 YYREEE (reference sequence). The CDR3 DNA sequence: TGTGCCAGCAGCCCCGGACAGGGGGCGCAGATCGGGGAGCTGTTTTTT. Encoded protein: CASSPGQGAQIGELFF.

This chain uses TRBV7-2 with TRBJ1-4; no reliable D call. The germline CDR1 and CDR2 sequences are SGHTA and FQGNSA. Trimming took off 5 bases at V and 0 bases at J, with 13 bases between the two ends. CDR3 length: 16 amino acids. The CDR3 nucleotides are TGTGCCAGCAGCCCCCAAGCCGGGACAACTAATGAAAAACTGTTTTTT. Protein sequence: CASSPQAGTTNEKLFF.